These 9 T cell receptor beta chains came from one sample sequenced in a study. One entry per CDR3 protein results from TCRdb running MiXCR on the 5' RACE reads. The sample lists about 40,000 distinct CDR3 sequences; about 19% were seen once. The sample taken for sequencing was naive CD4+ T cells sorted from a lymph node. Specified subset: naive CD4+ T cells, CD4+CD45RA+CD25-. These receptors were obtained from a female donor with breast cancer.

This clonotype was observed at least ten times. The chain is built from TRBV9 and TRBJ2-1; D possibly matches TRBD1 or TRBD2 (6 bases each). V shed 3 bases and J shed 10 bases, with 23 bases lying between them. The CDR3 consists of 16 residues. The germline V gene has CDR1 SGDLS and CDR2 YYNGEE. The CDR3 loop reads CASSGRGTGAAVEQFF. For the CDR3, the DNA is TGTGCCAGCAGCGGGAGAGGGACGGGGGCCGCGGTCGAGCAGTTCTTC. Full variable domain (rest looked up from reference TRBV9 and TRBJ2-1): DSGVTQTPKHLITATGQRVTLRCSPRSGDLSVYWYQQSLDQGLQFLIQYYNGEERAKGNILERFSAQQFPDLHSELNLSSLELGDSALYFCASSGRGTGAAVEQFFGPGTRLTVL.

At least ten counts were recorded for this clonotype. This chain connects TRBV29-1 to TRBJ1-2; no clear D. The CDR3 contains 13 residues. Trimming pared 2 bases from V and 8 bases from J, leaving 15 bases between. The germline V gene encodes CDR1 SQVTM and CDR2 ANQGSEA. CDR3 nucleotide sequence: TGCAGCGTTGAACGTCAGGCGGTTGGGGGCTACACCTTC. Its protein is CSVERQAVGGYTF.

This clonotype has ten or more counts. The gene calls are TRBV7-9 and TRBJ2-1; D perhaps matches TRBD1 (5 bases). The CDR3 has 12 amino acids. The V gene's germline CDR1 is SEHNR and CDR2 FQNEAQ (reference sequence). V lost 4 bases and J 8 bases, leaving 9 bases between the germline ends. The CDR3 sequence: CASSSTGDEQFF. The CDR3 bases are TGTGCCAGCAGCTCAACAGGCGATGAGCAGTTCTTC.

This clonotype appeared a single time. The chain uses TRBV10-3 and TRBJ2-2; D tentatively reads TRBD1 or TRBD2 (6 bases each). CDR1 and CDR2 from the germline V gene are ENHRY and SYGVKD. The CDR3 has 19 amino acids. Trimming took off 6 bases at V and 1 base at J, with 24 bases between the two ends. The CDR3 loop is CAIRGGEGTSLRNTGELFF. For the CDR3, the DNA is TGTGCCATCAGGGGGGGCGAGGGGACGAGCCTAAGGAACACCGGGGAGCTGTTTTTT.

Of note for this clonotype: Compared with germline, one end of the junction differs, possibly owing to a read error. This chain uses TRBV5-1 with TRBJ1-2; D is perhaps TRBD1 (5 bases). The CDR3 consists of 14 residues. Looked up from germline, CDR1 is SGHRS and CDR2 is YFSETQ. The CDR3 region is CSSNPGVSDYGYTF. For the CDR3, the DNA is TGCTCCAGCAACCCGGGGGTGTCAGACTATGGCTACACCTTC. Complete variable domain (other parts from reference TRBV5-1 and TRBJ1-2): KAGVTQTPRYLIKTRGQQVTLSCSPISGHRSVSWYQQTPGQGLQFLFEYFSETQRNKGNFPGRFSGRQFSNSRSEMNVSTLELGDSALYLCSSNPGVSDYGYTFGSGTRLTVV.

As for this clonotype: The missing conserved phenylalanine or tryptophan at the end of this CDR3 makes a read error likely. The J gene is TRBJ2-1, the V gene TRBV11-3, with D possibly matching TRBD1 (5 bases). Trimming removed 5 bases from V and 10 bases from J, with 9 bases in between. The germline V gene encodes CDR1 SGHNT and CDR2 YENEEA. The CDR3 totals 11 residues. This CDR3 reads CASSAGFEQFL. CDR3 DNA sequence: TGTGCCAGCAGCGCAGGGTTCGAGCAGTTCCTC.

This clonotype appeared a few times. The V call is TRBV9, the J call TRBJ2-5; D may be TRBD1 (6 bases). V lost 4 bases and J lost 2, with 12 bases in between. Per germline, CDR1 SGDLS and CDR2 YYNGEE. The CDR3 covers 14 residues. This CDR3 is CASSPQGMQETQYF. CDR3 coding DNA: TGTGCCAGCAGCCCGCAGGGGATGCAAGAGACCCAGTACTTC.

CDR3 nucleotide sequence: TGCAGTGCTAGAGGTGACCTATCCTACGAGCAGTACTTC. Translating it yields CSARGDLSYEQYF. The rearrangement links TRBV20-1 to TRBJ2-7; no reliable D call. V lost 1 base, J lost 1 base, and 8 bases lay in between. This CDR3 is 13 amino acids long. Germline lookup yields CDR1 DFQATT and CDR2 SNEGSKA (reference sequence).

This clonotype showed up just a few times. The rearrangement links TRBV5-4 to TRBJ2-7, with TRBD1 identical over 9 bases. Germline V gene lookup returns CDR1 SGHNT and CDR2 YYREEE (reference sequence). The CDR3 consists of 15 residues. Trimming took 4 bases from V and 1 from J; bases not matched to a gene: 6. The CDR3, as DNA: TGTGCCAGCAGCCGGGCCGGGACAGGGTCCTACGAGCAGTACTTC. Its protein is CASSRAGTGSYEQYF. Full variable domain (missing parts from reference TRBV5-4 and TRBJ2-7): ETGVTQSPTHLIKTRGQQVTLRCSSQSGHNTVSWYQQALGQGPQFIFQYYREEENGRGNFPPRFSGLQFPNYSSELNVNALELDDSALYLCASSRAGTGSYEQYFGPGTRLTVT.